The count of the clone carrying this T cell receptor beta chain is one. Patients with Susac syndrome met the recently defined diagnostic criteria for definite or probable disease. TEMRA cells were FACS-enriched, unlike CD8+ and CD4+ T cells, which were negatively isolated. The data belong to a study of CD8 T cells in Susac syndrome. Germline V lookup: CDR1 MNHEY, CDR2 SMNVEV (reference sequence). Trimming shortened V by 1 base and J by 0 bases, and 9 bases separated the two germline ends. The CDR3 extends over 15 amino acids. RNA, at 0.5 to 1 ug, was reverse transcribed with random hexamers. The authors amplified TCR beta CDR3 across 54 Vbeta and 13 Jbeta using immunoSEQ multiplex PCR. TCRdb analysed the immunoSEQ multiplex PCR reads with MiXCR anew, one entry per CDR3 protein. Among 95,000 to 150,000 distinct CDR3 sequences listed, around 94% were seen once.

This TCR was recovered from a human donor with Susac syndrome. Sequenced input: CD8+ T cells from PBMCs. V and J are TRBV27 and TRBJ1-1, with a possible D match to TRBD1 (5 bases). This CDR3 reads CASSLYQGMNTEAFF. The CDR3 DNA reads as TGTGCCAGCAGTTTATATCAGGGAATGAACACTGAAGCTTTCTTT.